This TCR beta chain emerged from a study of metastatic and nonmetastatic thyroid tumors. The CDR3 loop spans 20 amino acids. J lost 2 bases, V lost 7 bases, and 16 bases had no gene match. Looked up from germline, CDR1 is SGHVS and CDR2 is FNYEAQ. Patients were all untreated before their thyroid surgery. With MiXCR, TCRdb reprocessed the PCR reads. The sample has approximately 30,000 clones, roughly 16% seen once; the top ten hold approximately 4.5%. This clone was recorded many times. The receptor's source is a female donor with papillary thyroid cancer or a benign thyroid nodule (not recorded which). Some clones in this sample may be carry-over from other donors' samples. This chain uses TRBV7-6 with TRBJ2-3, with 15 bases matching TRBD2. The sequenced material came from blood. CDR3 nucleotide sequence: TGTGCCAGCACCCTCAACCCGGGGGGACTAGCGGGAGGCAACACAGATACGCAGTATTTT. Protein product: CASTLNPGGLAGGNTDTQYF.